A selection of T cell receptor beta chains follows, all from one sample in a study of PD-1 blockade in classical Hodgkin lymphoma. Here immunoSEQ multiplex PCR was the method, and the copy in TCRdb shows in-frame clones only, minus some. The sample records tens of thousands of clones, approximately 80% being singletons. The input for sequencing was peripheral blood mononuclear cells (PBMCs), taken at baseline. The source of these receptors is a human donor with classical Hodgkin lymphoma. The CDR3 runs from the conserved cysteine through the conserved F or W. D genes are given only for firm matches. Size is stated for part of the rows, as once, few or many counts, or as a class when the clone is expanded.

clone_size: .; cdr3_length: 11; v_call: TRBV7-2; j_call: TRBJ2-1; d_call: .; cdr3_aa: CASSRQHEQFF; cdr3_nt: TGTGCCAGCAGCCGTCAGCATGAGCAGTTCTTC
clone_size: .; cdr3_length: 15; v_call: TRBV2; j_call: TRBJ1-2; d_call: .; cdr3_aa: CASSGNGTASGGYTF; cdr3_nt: TGTGCCAGCAGTGGAAACGGTACGGCCTCGGGTGGCTACACCTTC
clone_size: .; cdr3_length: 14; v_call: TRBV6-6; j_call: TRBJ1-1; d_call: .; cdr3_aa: CASSSGTGEFGAFF; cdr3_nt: TGTGCCAGCAGTTCTGGGACTGGGGAGTTCGGAGCTTTCTTT
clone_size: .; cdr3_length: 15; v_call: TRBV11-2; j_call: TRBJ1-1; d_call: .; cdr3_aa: CASSLEAGMNTEAFF; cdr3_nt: TGTGCCAGCAGCTTAGAGGCAGGGATGAACACTGAAGCTTTCTTT
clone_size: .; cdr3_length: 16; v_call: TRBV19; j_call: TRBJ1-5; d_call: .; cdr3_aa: CASRSSVGTSNQPQHF; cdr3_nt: TGTGCCAGCCGATCCTCCGTGGGGACTAGCAATCAGCCCCAGCATTTT
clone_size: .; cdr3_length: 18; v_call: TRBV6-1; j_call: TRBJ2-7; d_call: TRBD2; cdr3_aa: CASSEGSSWRGTSYEQYF; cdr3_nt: TGTGCCAGCAGTGAGGGATCCAGCTGGCGGGGGACCTCCTACGAGCAGTACTTC
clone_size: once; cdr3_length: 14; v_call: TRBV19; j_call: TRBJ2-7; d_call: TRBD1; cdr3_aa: CASSKQGVRDEQYF; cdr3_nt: TGTGCCAGTAGTAAGCAGGGGGTTCGGGACGAGCAGTACTTC
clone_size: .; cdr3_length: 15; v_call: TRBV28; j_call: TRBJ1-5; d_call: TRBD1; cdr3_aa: CASSPTGQGYQPQHF; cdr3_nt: TGTGCCAGCAGCCCCACGGGACAGGGCTATCAGCCCCAGCATTTT
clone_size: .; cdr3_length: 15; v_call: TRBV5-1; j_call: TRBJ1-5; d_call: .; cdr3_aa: CASSPTGVSNQPQHF; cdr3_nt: TGCGCCAGCAGCCCGACAGGAGTTAGCAATCAGCCCCAGCATTTT
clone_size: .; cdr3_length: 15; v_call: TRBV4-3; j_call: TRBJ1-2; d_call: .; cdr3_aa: CASSQDTASIYGYTF; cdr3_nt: TGCGCCAGCAGCCAAGATACAGCCTCGATCTATGGCTACACCTTC
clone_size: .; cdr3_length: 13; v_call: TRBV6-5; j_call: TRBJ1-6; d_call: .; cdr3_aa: CATSRTDNSPLHF; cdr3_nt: TGTGCCACTTCACGGACAGATAATTCACCCCTCCACTTT
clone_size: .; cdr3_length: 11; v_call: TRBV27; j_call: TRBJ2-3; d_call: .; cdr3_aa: CASGNPDTQYF; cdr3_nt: TGTGCCAGCGGTAATCCAGATACGCAGTATTTT
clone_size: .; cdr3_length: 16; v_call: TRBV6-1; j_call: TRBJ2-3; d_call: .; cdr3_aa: CASSERGVASTDTQYF; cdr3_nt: TGTGCCAGCAGTGAAAGGGGGGTTGCTAGCACAGATACGCAGTATTTT
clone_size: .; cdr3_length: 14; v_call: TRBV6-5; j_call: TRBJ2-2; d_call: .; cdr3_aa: CASSYVRGAGELFF; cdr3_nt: TGTGCCAGCAGTTACGTTAGGGGAGCCGGGGAGCTGTTTTTT
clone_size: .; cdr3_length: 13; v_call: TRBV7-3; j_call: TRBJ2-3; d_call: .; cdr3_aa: CASSLYHTDTQYF; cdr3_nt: TGTGCCAGCAGCTTATACCATACAGATACGCAGTATTTT
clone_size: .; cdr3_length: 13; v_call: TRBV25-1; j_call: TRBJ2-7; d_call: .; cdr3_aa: CASTRANSYEQYF; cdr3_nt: TGTGCCAGCACGCGGGCTAACTCCTACGAGCAGTACTTC
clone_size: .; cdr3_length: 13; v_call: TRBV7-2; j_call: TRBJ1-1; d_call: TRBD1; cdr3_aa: CASSRQGGTEAFF; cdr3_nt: TGTGCCAGCAGCAGACAGGGAGGTACTGAAGCTTTCTTT
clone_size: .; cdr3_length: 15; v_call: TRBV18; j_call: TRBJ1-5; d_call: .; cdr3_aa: CASSPQGTANQPQHF; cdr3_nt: TGTGCCAGCTCACCACAGGGTACGGCAAATCAGCCCCAGCATTTT